This T cell receptor beta chain is drawn from a study of OX40 agonist ivuxolimab in advanced cancers. For the study at large: Participants, approximately 81% male, averaged about 59 years of age, ranging from roughly 23 to 90. Having had anti-PD-1, anti-PD-L1 or anti-CTLA-4 therapy before was allowed, and about 42% had some. Study-level findings and limits: Clonal expansion was seen in CD4+ and CD8+ blood T cells by week 6 at 0.1 to 3.0 mg/kg. On average, a greater number of expanded clones characterised CD8+ T cells relative to CD4+.

In regard to this clone: Its cognate antigen is unknown.

Generated by immunoSEQ multiplex PCR, the TCRdb table keeps only in-frame clones and is missing some. The table records approximately 31,000 clones, 80% to 90% of them present only once. Trimming cost V 9 bases and J 2 bases, with 13 bases left between them. CDR1 is WSHSY, CDR2 SAAADI, per germline. CDR3 size: 13 residues. This sequence was found in an adult with an advanced solid tumor such as melanoma, head and neck, liver or kidney cancer. Here the sequenced sample was CD4+ or CD8+ T cells sorted from blood, taken in a trial of the OX40 agonist ivuxolimab. This chain links TRBV10-2 with TRBJ1-1; unclear D gene. The CDR3 DNA reads as TGCGCCAGTTCGTACGGGAGTAACACTGAAGCTTTCTTT. Its translation: CASSYGSNTEAFF.